Reported below is one T cell receptor (beta chain). The data originate from a study of identical twins. One entry per CDR3 protein results from TCRdb running MiXCR on the 5' RACE reads. The repertoire holds some 440,000 distinct CDR3 sequences, with 24% as singletons. This CDR3 contains 14 residues. V shed 3 bases and J 4 bases; nucleotides not matched to a gene: 6. Germline V gives CDR1 DFQATT, CDR2 SNEGSKA (reference sequence). The data also belong to a second study, concerning T cells expressing NK-cell markers. As that study records: With respect to HCMV, seven of the eight sequenced donors were seropositive, and one was seronegative.

This sequence was found in a woman younger than 30 in good health. V is TRBV20-1 and J is TRBJ2-1, with 7 bases matching TRBD2. Input material: CD4+ T cells sorted from blood. The CDR3 protein is CSASAGDRYNEQFF. CDR3 DNA sequence: TGCAGTGCTAGTGCGGGAGACCGGTACAATGAGCAGTTCTTC.